This T cell receptor beta chain stems from a study of shared clonotypes between healthy human individuals. Across the study: Three men and two women, aged 18 to 49, were donors. The study, taken as a whole, reports: Rarefaction indicated that sorted-subset sequencing remained incomplete although depth was large.

None of the donors, who were healthy HIV-negative adults, had recently had acute infections or vaccinations. With regard to this clone: What it binds is unknown.

The protocol was immunoSEQ multiplex PCR, while the TCRdb copy is restricted to in-frame clones and leaves out a portion. This sample yields about 2.3 million clones, of which around 90% are seen a single time; approximately 0.41% belongs to the top ten. CDR1 is SEHNR, CDR2 FQNEAQ, per germline (reference sequence). There are 14 residues in the CDR3. V was clipped by 9 bases and J by 4 bases, with 18 bases between them. This sequence originates from a man between 18 and 29 years old in good health. Some clones in this sample may be carry-over from other donors' samples. The sequenced sample consisted of naive CD4+ T cells from PBMCs. Described subset: CD45RA+ positively selected. V and J are TRBV7-9 and TRBJ1-1; tentatively, D is TRBD1 (5 bases). Here the CDR3 reads CASERWGDSTEAFF. DNA of the CDR3: TGTGCCAGTGAACGGTGGGGCGATAGCACTGAAGCTTTCTTT.